This T cell receptor (beta chain) was documented in a study of blood T cell repertoires in COVID-19. Overall study context: The study drew acute and convalescent COVID-19 samples from the United States, Italy and Spain. The cDNA or gDNA used as material had been derived from T cells, B-cell-depleted T cells, or PBMCs.

Per the original methods: Reference gene primer amplification in the assay estimated nucleated cell counts. This table comes from immunoSEQ multiplex PCR, and its TCRdb copy is limited to in-frame clones, with some not included. D and trimming were read from the DNA, whereas the V and J calls and clone size are those reported in that table. This table has 85,000 to 95,000 clones, roughly nine tenths appearing once. Trimming pared 4 bases from V and 8 bases from J, leaving 21 bases between. In germline, CDR1 is MNHEY, CDR2 SVGAGI. CDR3 size: 16 residues. This TCR was recovered from a woman aged 80 or older with active COVID-19. The sequenced material came from peripheral blood. The rearrangement joins TRBV6-5 to TRBJ2-1; D is perhaps TRBD1 (6 bases). The CDR3 protein is CASSSGGASSSDEQFF. CDR3 bases: TGTGCCAGCAGTTCTGGGGGCGCTAGCTCTAGTGATGAGCAGTTCTTC.